These 26 T cell receptor beta chains were sequenced from one sample in a study of blood T cell repertoires in COVID-19. The assay was immunoSEQ multiplex PCR, and TCRdb's table has in-frame clones only and misses some. Of around 250,000 clones listed, around 89% are singletons. Sample: peripheral blood. These receptors were taken from a woman aged 55-69 years with COVID-19, enrolled during active disease.

The chain uses TRBV6-1 and TRBJ2-7; a possible D gene is TRBD2 (5 bases). Germline-derived CDR1 and CDR2 are MNHNS and SASEGT. V was cut by 0 bases and J by 6 bases, with 15 bases left in between. The CDR3 is made up of 15 amino acids. DNA of the CDR3: TGTGCCAGCAGTGAAGCGGTTACCCCGCGGGCCGAGCAGTACTTC. It encodes CASSEAVTPRAEQYF.

This rearrangement joins TRBV19 to TRBJ1-2, with 8 positions matching TRBD1. The CDR3 covers 15 residues. Looked up from germline, CDR1 is LNHDA and CDR2 is SQIVND (reference sequence). The J segment lost 3 bases and the V segment lost 8 bases, leaving 11 bases of the junction unmatched. Here the CDR3 DNA reads TGTGCCAGTTGCCAAGACAGGGGCCGTGACTATGGCTACACCTTC. This sequence encodes CASCQDRGRDYGYTF.

The V gene is TRBV7-8, the J gene TRBJ1-2; TRBD1 aligns across 9 bases. The CDR3 loop spans 15 amino acids. Germline values: CDR1 SGHVS, CDR2 FQNEAQ. After removal of 5 bases from V and 3 bases from J, the junction contained 7 bases not matched to a gene. CDR3 bases: TGTGCCAGCAGCCCCACAGGGGGCAGGGACTATGGCTACACCTTC. Protein: CASSPTGGRDYGYTF.

V usage is TRBV18 and J usage is TRBJ1-2; 9 nucleotides align to TRBD1. Germline CDR1 KGHSH, CDR2 LQKENI. This CDR3 spans 16 amino acids. The junction had 12 bases not matched to a gene; V was cut back by 2 bases and J by 8 bases. As DNA, the CDR3 is TGTGCCAGCTCACCAAGCCCGGGACAGGGACACAAGGGCTACACCTTC. This codes for CASSPSPGQGHKGYTF.

This clone was counted a single time. The V call is TRBV5-1, the J call TRBJ1-3; no definite D call. The CDR3 runs 15 residues. Germline lookup yields CDR1 SGHRS and CDR2 YFSETQ. V was pared by 0 bases and J by 0 bases, with 7 bases between. CDR3 bases: TGCGCCAGCAGCTTGGGTTCCTCCTCTGGAAACACCATATATTTT. Its protein product is CASSLGSSSGNTIYF.

V usage is TRBV25-1 and J usage is TRBJ2-1; perhaps TRBD2 as D (7 bases). V lost 6 bases and J lost 7, with 19 bases in between. Germline CDR1 and CDR2: MGHDK and SYGVNS. The CDR3 has 15 residues. The CDR3 coding sequence is TGTGCCAGCAGCCAGGGGAGGGGCCCGAGGAATGAGCAGTTCTTC. Encoded protein: CASSQGRGPRNEQFF.

As for this clone: One end of the junction fails to match germline, which may point to a read error. The chain carries TRBV30 and TRBJ2-7; 7 bases map to TRBD1. Per germline, CDR1 GTSNPN and CDR2 SVGIG (reference sequence). The CDR3 extends over 15 amino acids. CDR3 DNA sequence: TGTGCCTGGAGATCTATCAGGGACAGCAACTACGGGCAGTACTTC. Translation: CAWRSIRDSNYGQYF. The complete variable domain, with remaining parts taken from reference TRBV30 and TRBJ2-7, reads SQTIHQWPATLVQPVGSPLSLECTVEGTSNPNLYWYRQAAGRGLQLLFYSVGIGQISSEVPQNLSASRPQDRQFILSSKKLLLSDSGFYLCAWRSIRDSNYGQYFGPGTRLTVT.

The rearrangement joins TRBV4-2 to TRBJ2-4; 9 nucleotides align to TRBD2. The CDR3 sequence is 17 residues long. V was pared by 1 base and J by 5 bases, with 9 bases of the junction left unmatched. The germline V gene has CDR1 LGHNA and CDR2 YNFKEQ. For the CDR3, the DNA is TGTGCCAGCAGCCAAGTCAGGGGTAGCGGGGGTCAAAACATTCAGTACTTC. The encoded protein is CASSQVRGSGGQNIQYF.

The rearrangement links TRBV3-1 (or the pseudogene TRBV3-2) to TRBJ2-4; the match to TRBD2 covers 12 bases. The CDR3 consists of 13 residues. Germline V gives CDR1 LGHDT, CDR2 YNNKEL (reference sequence). Losses at the gene ends were 7 bases for V and 7 bases for J; bases not matched to a gene: 2. The CDR3 DNA is TGTGCCAGCAAACTAGCGGGGGGCAACATTCAGTACTTC. Its protein product is CASKLAGGNIQYF.

This chain uses TRBV3-1 (or the pseudogene TRBV3-2) with TRBJ1-6; 8 bases match TRBD1. This CDR3 is 14 amino acids long. The V gene end was trimmed by 6 bases and the J gene end by 7 bases; junction bases not matched to a gene: 5. Germline CDR1 reads LGHDT; CDR2 reads YNNKEL (reference sequence). The DNA for the CDR3 is TGTGCCAGCAGTAGCCAGGGGGCAAATTCACCCCTCCACTTT. Its protein is CASSSQGANSPLHF.

The chain uses TRBV27 and TRBJ2-2, with TRBD1 as a possible D gene (5 bases). CDR1 and CDR2 (germline): MNHEY, SMNVEV (reference sequence). V was trimmed by 4 bases and J by 7 bases, leaving 16 bases between them. This CDR3 is 15 amino acids long. The CDR3 DNA is TGTGCCAGCAGTTCGTCAGGGCGGTTGGACGGGGAGCTGTTTTTT. Protein sequence: CASSSSGRLDGELFF.

The chain links TRBV14 to TRBJ1-6, with 9 bases aligning to TRBD1. V lost 0 bases, J lost 7 bases, and 1 base stayed unmatched. The germline V gene encodes CDR1 SGHDN and CDR2 FVKESK. The length of the CDR3 is 15 residues. CDR3 amino acids: CASSQEGQGNSPLHF. The CDR3 coding sequence is TGTGCCAGCAGCCAAGAGGGACAGGGAAATTCACCCCTCCACTTT.

The V and J genes are TRBV11-2 and TRBJ1-1; no firm D call. CDR1 SGHAT and CDR2 FQNNGV come from the germline V gene. The V and J ends lost 3 bases and 4 bases respectively, with 15 bases between them. The length of the CDR3 is 15 residues. The CDR3 nucleotides are TGTGCCAGCAGCTTTGTATTCGGGGAGCCCACTGAAGCTTTCTTT. Translated: CASSFVFGEPTEAFF.

The chain couples TRBV27 to TRBJ1-2; no firm D call. This CDR3 comprises 16 residues. Germline V gene sequence: CDR1 MNHEY, CDR2 SMNVEV (reference sequence). Trimming removed 6 bases at V and 4 bases at J, with 21 bases between. The CDR3 DNA sequence: TGTGCCAGCAGAGACGCGGGCCGCCGGGCAGCCTATGGCTACACCTTC. Protein product: CASRDAGRRAAYGYTF.

This clone was detected only a few times. The V and J genes are TRBV19 and TRBJ1-4; 8 bases are a match to TRBD1. CDR3 length equals 13 residues. Germline V CDR1 and CDR2: LNHDA, SQIVND (reference sequence). J gave up 7 bases and V 10 bases, and 8 bases lay outside the gene matches. The CDR3 nucleotides read TGTGCCACCCGGGACAGGATAAGTGAAAAACTGTTTTTT. Its translation is CATRDRISEKLFF.

The chain carries TRBV6-5 and TRBJ2-1, with D tentatively TRBD2 (5 bases). The CDR3 sequence is 15 residues long. V shed 7 bases and J shed 0 bases, with 13 bases lying between them. CDR1 MNHEY and CDR2 SVGAGI come from the germline V gene. The CDR3 DNA sequence: TGTGCCAGCACGGCGGGCATGAGCTCCTACAATGAGCAGTTCTTC. The encoded protein is CASTAGMSSYNEQFF.

V is TRBV4-3 and J is TRBJ2-1; 10 bases agree with TRBD1. Trimming removed 0 bases from V and 3 bases from J; junction bases left unmatched: 8. Germline V CDR1 and CDR2: LGHNA, YSLEER. The CDR3 length is 18 residues. Here the CDR3 reads CASSQEKGTGVGYNEQFF. CDR3 bases: TGCGCCAGCAGCCAAGAGAAGGGGACAGGGGTGGGCTACAATGAGCAGTTCTTC.

A few counts support this clone. Distinct nucleotide sequences in the sample also encode this CDR3. The chain employs TRBV19 and TRBJ1-5, with a tentative D call TRBD1 (5 bases). Germline V gives CDR1 LNHDA, CDR2 SQIVND (reference sequence). The CDR3 loop spans 14 amino acids. V lost 4 bases and J lost 2, with 9 bases in between. CDR3 amino acids: CASSSTGGNQPQHF. The CDR3 DNA follows: TGTGCCAGTAGTAGTACAGGTGGCAATCAGCCCCAGCATTTT. The whole variable domain, remainder taken from reference TRBV19 and TRBJ1-5, is DGGITQSPKYLFRKEGQNVTLSCEQNLNHDAMYWYRQDPGQGLRLIYYSQIVNDFQKGDIAEGYSVSREKKESFPLTVTSAQKNPTAFYLCASSSTGGNQPQHFGDGTRLSIL.

The chain combines TRBV6-5 with TRBJ1-6, with TRBD1 as a possible D gene (6 bases). The length of the CDR3 is 16 residues. V lost 0 bases to trimming and J lost 6 bases, with 12 bases between them. CDR1 and CDR2 (germline): MNHEY, SVGAGI. The CDR3 loop reads CASSYSGGRPNSPLHF. The CDR3 region has the DNA TGTGCCAGCAGTTACTCAGGGGGAAGACCTAATTCACCCCTCCACTTT.

This chain's CDR3 is CASSEGPDTQYF. In nucleotides, the CDR3 is TGTGCCAGCAGTGAAGGCCCAGATACGCAGTATTTT. The gene calls are TRBV25-1 and TRBJ2-3; D not certain. Germline V gene lookup returns CDR1 MGHDK and CDR2 SYGVNS. Trimming left V 2 bases short and J 4 bases short, with 4 bases between. This CDR3 region has 12 residues.

The chain carries TRBV10-1 and TRBJ2-2; 10 positions match TRBD1. Looked up from germline, CDR1 is WNHNN and CDR2 is SYGVQD (reference sequence). The length of the CDR3 is 14 residues. Unmatched junction bases numbered 3, after V lost 8 bases and J lost 3 bases. The CDR3 loop is CASSGTGDTGELFF. For the CDR3, the DNA is TGCGCCAGCTCCGGGACAGGGGACACCGGGGAGCTGTTTTTT.

The chain combines TRBV3-1 (or the pseudogene TRBV3-2) with TRBJ2-5; 7 bases are a match to TRBD1. With 1 base clipped from V and 4 bases from J, the junction kept 6 bases outside the gene matches. This CDR3 is built from 15 residues. Germline V gives CDR1 LGHDT, CDR2 YNNKEL (reference sequence). In DNA, the CDR3 is TGTGCCAGCAGCCAAGGCACAGGGGAAGCAGAGACCCAGTACTTC. Translated, it gives CASSQGTGEAETQYF.

This clone came up a few times. The chain's CDR3 is CASSLTMGQVGGYTF. The CDR3 DNA reads TGTGCCAGCAGCCTTACGATGGGCCAGGTTGGGGGCTACACCTTC. This chain uses TRBV14 with TRBJ1-2, with D unresolved. V was trimmed by 4 bases and J by 8 bases, leaving 20 bases between them. This CDR3 is built from 15 residues. Germline V CDR1 and CDR2: SGHDN, FVKESK. The full variable domain, its missing parts supplied by reference TRBV14 and TRBJ1-2, is EAGVTQFPSHSVIEKGQTVTLRCDPISGHDNLYWYRRVMGKEIKFLLHFVKESKQDESGMPNNRFLAERTGGTYSTLKVQPAELEDSGVYFCASSLTMGQVGGYTFGSGTRLTVV.

The rearrangement uses TRBV19 and TRBJ1-5; 10 bases line up with TRBD1. The V segment lost 4 bases and the J segment 3 bases; nucleotides outside the gene matches: 9. The germline CDR1 and CDR2 sequences are LNHDA and SQIVND (reference sequence). There are 17 residues in the CDR3. The CDR3 nucleotides read TGTGCCAGTAGTAAAAATGGGGACAGGGGACTCAATCAGCCCCAGCATTTT. Encoded protein: CASSKNGDRGLNQPQHF.

This chain connects TRBV5-1 to TRBJ1-1; D unclear. V gave up 6 bases and J gave up 3 bases, with 12 bases separating them. Germline V lookup: CDR1 SGHRS, CDR2 YFSETQ. The CDR3 contains 13 residues. The CDR3 DNA is TGCGCCAGCAAACGACTTGCGGACACTGAAGCTTTCTTT. It codes for CASKRLADTEAFF.

V is TRBV10-3 and J is TRBJ1-1, with D tentatively TRBD1 (6 bases). Germline V gives CDR1 ENHRY, CDR2 SYGVKD. The ends were cut back, 11 bases at V and 2 bases at J, with 15 bases in the middle. The CDR3 consists of 13 residues. The CDR3 nucleotides are TGTGCCCAACAGGCGGGGGCCAACACTGAAGCTTTCTTT. This encodes CAQQAGANTEAFF.